The next 10 T cell receptor beta chains were all read from a single sample in a study of radiation and T cells in renal cell carcinoma. Produced via immunoSEQ multiplex PCR; TCRdb's table is partial and in-frame only. The data hold some 72,000 clones, with 82% observed a single time. Stated time point: blood 2 weeks post-SBRT. This sample's treatment: 15 Gy SBRT to primary tumor, nephrectomy 4 weeks later. Material: blood, obtained from a patient whose treatment included radiotherapy and nephrectomy. The source is a man aged 60-69 years with renal cell carcinoma.

V usage is TRBV7-9 and J usage is TRBJ2-7; either TRBD1 or TRBD2 may fit D (6 bases each). This CDR3 has 14 amino acids. V was shortened by 5 bases and J by 4 bases, with 15 bases between the two germline ends. Germline loops: CDR1 SEHNR, CDR2 FQNEAQ (reference sequence). CDR3 nucleotides: TGTGCCAGCAGCCCGGGGGACACGGAATACGAGCAGTACTTC. This gives the protein CASSPGDTEYEQYF.

The chain carries TRBV7-8 and TRBJ1-1; D is unresolved. V was cut by 2 bases and J by 2 bases, with 18 bases left in between. The CDR3 has 17 amino acids. CDR1 is SGHVS, CDR2 FQNEAQ, per germline. The CDR3 loop reads CASSLFYSPGSNTEAFF. CDR3 sequence (DNA): TGTGCCAGCAGCTTATTCTATTCCCCGGGCAGTAACACTGAAGCTTTCTTT.

This sequence joins TRBV7-9 and TRBJ2-1; D may correspond to TRBD1 or TRBD2 (7 bases each). From germline, CDR1 is SEHNR and CDR2 FQNEAQ (reference sequence). This CDR3 comprises 17 residues. V was trimmed by 8 bases and J by 5 bases, leaving 25 bases between them. CDR3 nucleotide sequence: TGTGCCAGCCAGGGGGACCGCGGGAGACCTCCCCACAATGAGCAGTTCTTC. Its protein is CASQGDRGRPPHNEQFF.

The chain recombines TRBV10-3 with TRBJ2-3; maybe TRBD1 (6 bases). The CDR3 totals 13 residues. Germline CDR1 reads ENHRY; CDR2 reads SYGVKD. The V end lost 5 bases, the J end lost 6 bases, and 12 bases lay between the germline ends. CDR3 residues: CAISLGASDTQYF. CDR3 in DNA: TGTGCCATCAGTCTGGGGGCATCGGATACGCAGTATTTT.

V usage is TRBV5-1 and J usage is TRBJ2-7; D is undetermined. The germline CDR1 and CDR2 sequences are SGHRS and YFSETQ. The CDR3 runs to 14 residues. Trimming pared 0 bases from V and 1 base from J, leaving 8 bases between. CDR3 sequence reads: CASSLGALSYEQYF. The CDR3 DNA follows: TGCGCCAGCAGCTTGGGGGCCCTTTCCTACGAGCAGTACTTC.

The rearrangement links TRBV11-3 to TRBJ2-1, with 10 bases matching TRBD2. The CDR3 loop spans 15 amino acids. Germline V gives CDR1 SGHNT, CDR2 YENEEA. J lost 9 bases, V lost 2 bases, and 7 bases had no gene match. CDR3 sequence reads: CASSLYGTSEVEQFF. Here the CDR3 DNA reads TGTGCCAGCAGCTTATATGGGACTAGCGAGGTTGAGCAGTTCTTC.

This clone was counted a few times. The chain recombines TRBV13 with TRBJ2-3, with a possible D match to TRBD2 (5 bases). This CDR3 is built from 15 residues. V was clipped by 5 bases and J by 4 bases, with 16 bases between them. CDR1 is PRHDT and CDR2 is FYEKMQ in the germline V gene (reference sequence). CDR3 DNA sequence: TGTGCCAGCAGCCCATCCGAGGGAAACGCAGATACGCAGTATTTT. It encodes CASSPSEGNADTQYF.

The CDR3 coding sequence is TGCAGCGTTGAGGACAGGGGAGACGCCACAGATACGCAGTATTTT. Translation gives CSVEDRGDATDTQYF. The genes are TRBV29-1 and TRBJ2-3; 9 bases are a match to TRBD1. This CDR3 comprises 15 residues. Trimming cost V 3 bases and J 2 bases; bases outside gene matches: 6. Germline V CDR1 and CDR2: SQVTM, ANQGSEA.

Here the CDR3 reads CASSESSYEQYF. In DNA form, the CDR3 reads TGTGCCAGCAGCGAAAGCTCCTACGAGCAGTACTTC. J is TRBJ2-7 and V is TRBV6-1; no clear D gene. This CDR3 region has 12 residues. V lost 6 bases and J lost 0, with 6 bases in between. Germline CDR1 is MNHNS and CDR2 is SASEGT.

The chain joins TRBV28 to TRBJ2-7, with D tentatively TRBD2 (5 bases). Per the germline V gene, CDR1 is MDHEN and CDR2 is SYDVKM. The CDR3 covers 15 residues. Trimming shortened V by 8 bases and J by 2 bases, and 19 bases separated the two germline ends. The CDR3 DNA follows: TGTGCCAGCCCCCCCCTGCGTATCGGGACCTACGAGCAGTACTTC. Translating gives CASPPLRIGTYEQYF.